The rows below give T cell receptor beta chains drawn from one sample of a study of shared clonotypes between healthy human individuals. Method: immunoSEQ multiplex PCR; TCRdb's copy keeps in-frame clones and lacks some. Of 550,000 to 750,000 clones in the sample, roughly 95% were seen once. The sequenced sample consisted of naive CD8+ T cells sorted from blood. These receptors were taken from a woman under 40 in good health. Both conserved end residues are part of each CDR3. Fields, in order: V gene, clone size, D gene, J gene, CDR3 protein, CDR3 DNA. D genes are given only for firm matches. Not all rows give a size; the values are once, few, many and, for expanded clones, a class.

TRBV29-1	once	TRBD1	TRBJ1-5	CSVLTGQGVDQPQHF	TGCAGCGTCCTTACAGGACAGGGGGTAGATCAGCCCCAGCATTTT
TRBV10-3	.	TRBD1	TRBJ1-1	CAAKGQDNTEAFF	TGTGCCGCCAAGGGACAGGATAACACTGAAGCTTTCTTT
TRBV9	.	TRBD2	TRBJ2-7	CASSVDVLAGYYEQYF	TGTGCCAGCAGCGTAGATGTGCTAGCGGGGTACTACGAGCAGTACTTC
TRBV4-1	.	TRBD1	TRBJ2-7	CASRPGTGSYEQYF	TGCGCCAGCAGGCCCGGGACAGGGAGCTACGAGCAGTACTTC
TRBV5-4	.	.	TRBJ1-2	CASSFGGGDGYTF	TGTGCCAGCAGCTTTGGGGGCGGGGATGGCTACACCTTC
TRBV7-9	.	TRBD2	TRBJ2-7	CASSAGLAGSQQYF	TGTGCCAGCAGCGCTGGACTAGCGGGAAGCCAGCAGTACTTC
TRBV27	.	TRBD2	TRBJ2-7	CASSPRTSGTYEQYF	TGTGCCAGCAGTCCACGGACTAGCGGCACCTACGAGCAGTACTTC
TRBV25-1	.	TRBD2	TRBJ2-1	CASSDGGTHNEQFF	TGTGCCAGCAGTGACGGGGGGACCCACAATGAGCAGTTCTTC
TRBV5-6	.	.	TRBJ2-7	CASSSGAAYEQYF	TGTGCCAGCAGCTCGGGGGCTGCCTACGAGCAGTACTTC
TRBV5-6	.	TRBD2	TRBJ2-7	CASSLSGSGSYEQYF	TGTGCCAGCAGCTTGAGCGGGAGTGGGTCCTACGAGCAGTACTTC
TRBV27	.	TRBD2	TRBJ2-1	CASSQGLAGVSHNEQFF	TGTGCCAGCAGTCAAGGACTAGCGGGAGTAAGTCACAATGAGCAGTTCTTC
TRBV28	few	.	TRBJ2-7	CASSLKTAYEQYF	TGTGCCAGCAGTTTAAAAACAGCCTACGAGCAGTACTTC
TRBV5-6	once	.	TRBJ2-7	CASSLGAHAFDEQYF	TGTGCCAGCAGCTTGGGGGCGCACGCCTTTGACGAGCAGTACTTC
TRBV2	once	TRBD1	TRBJ2-5	CASSEVAGGKGETQYF	TGTGCCAGCAGTGAAGTCGCAGGGGGAAAGGGTGAGACCCAGTACTTC
TRBV10-1	.	.	TRBJ1-1	CASSDLPGTSAFF	TGCGCCAGCAGTGATCTTCCAGGGACGTCGGCTTTCTTT
TRBV30	once	.	TRBJ2-7	CAWSVGKPYEQYF	TGTGCCTGGAGTGTAGGAAAACCGTACGAGCAGTACTTC
TRBV4-1	.	.	TRBJ1-1	CASSQPRWFEGSDTEAFF	TGCGCCAGCAGCCAACCCCGATGGTTCGAGGGTTCGGACACTGAAGCTTTCTTT
TRBV5-6	.	.	TRBJ1-1	CASSYSGPDTEAFF	TGTGCCAGCAGTTATTCGGGACCAGACACTGAAGCTTTCTTT
TRBV6-1	.	.	TRBJ2-7	CASSPGLGYEQYF	TGTGCCAGCAGTCCCGGCTTAGGGTACGAGCAGTACTTC
TRBV7-9	once	.	TRBJ2-7	CASSTAPQNSYEQYF	TGTGCCAGCAGCACAGCACCCCAGAATTCCTACGAGCAGTACTTC
TRBV7-9	.	.	TRBJ2-7	CASQDPTSNEQYF	TGTGCCAGCCAGGACCCTACCTCCAACGAGCAGTACTTC
TRBV10-1	.	.	TRBJ2-1	CASSERELHEQFF	TGCGCCAGCAGTGAGCGGGAGTTACATGAGCAGTTCTTC
TRBV6-1	.	TRBD1	TRBJ1-5	CASSEGGQGRQPQHF	TGTGCCAGCAGTGAGGGTGGACAGGGTAGGCAGCCCCAGCATTTT
TRBV5-6	.	.	TRBJ1-1	CASSTVMVTEAFF	TGTGCCAGCAGCACTGTCATGGTAACTGAAGCTTTCTTT
TRBV11-2	once	.	TRBJ1-5	CASSLALWQPQHF	TGTGCCAGCAGCTTAGCCTTATGGCAGCCCCAGCATTTT
TRBV14	.	TRBD2	TRBJ2-3	CASSQRGLAGDTQYF	TGTGCCAGCAGCCAACGTGGACTAGCGGGAGATACGCAGTATTTT
TRBV5-4	.	TRBD2	TRBJ2-5	CASSTRDLAGETQYF	TGTGCCAGCAGCACCCGGGACCTAGCGGGAGAGACCCAGTACTTC
TRBV9	.	TRBD2	TRBJ2-7	CASSEGLAGYEQYF	TGTGCCAGCAGCGAAGGACTAGCGGGCTACGAGCAGTACTTC
TRBV28	.	.	TRBJ2-7	CASSTGTSPYEQYF	TGTGCCAGCAGCACCGGGACTTCCCCCTACGAGCAGTACTTC
TRBV28	once	TRBD2	TRBJ2-2	CASRGTGLGNTGELFF	TGTGCCAGCAGGGGGACCGGACTAGGTAACACCGGGGAGCTGTTTTTT
TRBV6-5	.	.	TRBJ2-2	CASRGTGELFF	TGTGCCAGCAGGGGAACCGGGGAGCTGTTTTTT
TRBV5-6	.	TRBD2	TRBJ2-2	CASSVGTSGEWNTGELFF	TGTGCCAGCAGCGTTGGGACTAGCGGGGAGTGGAACACCGGGGAGCTGTTTTTT
TRBV11-2	.	TRBD1	TRBJ1-1	CASSHLRGMNTEAFF	TGTGCCAGCAGCCACCTCAGGGGGATGAACACTGAAGCTTTCTTT
TRBV10-1	.	TRBD2	TRBJ2-7	CASSDTLAGTDEQYF	TGCGCCAGCAGTGATACACTAGCGGGAACCGACGAGCAGTACTTC
TRBV10-3	.	.	TRBJ2-7	CAISEFRDHEQYF	TGTGCCATCAGTGAGTTTAGGGACCACGAGCAGTACTTC
TRBV7-8	once	.	TRBJ2-1	CASEASSYNEQFF	TGTGCCAGCGAAGCGAGCTCCTACAATGAGCAGTTCTTC
TRBV10-3	.	.	TRBJ2-6	CAISQGEISGANVLTF	TGTGCCATCAGCCAGGGTGAAATCTCTGGGGCCAACGTCCTGACTTTC
TRBV27	.	.	TRBJ2-5	CASSLSGGETQYF	TGTGCCAGCAGTTTATCTGGCGGAGAGACCCAGTACTTC
TRBV5-1	.	TRBD2	TRBJ2-2	CASSLRTSGTGELFF	TGCGCCAGCAGCTTGAGGACTAGCGGCACCGGGGAGCTGTTTTTT
TRBV6-1	.	.	TRBJ1-2	CASRDTSYGYTF	TGTGCCAGCAGGGACACGTCCTATGGCTACACCTTC
TRBV2	.	.	TRBJ2-1	CASSDQRIYNEQFF	TGTGCCAGCAGTGACCAGCGGATCTACAATGAGCAGTTCTTC
TRBV6-1	once	TRBD1	TRBJ2-7	CASSEADWTGVYEQYF	TGTGCCAGCAGTGAAGCAGATTGGACAGGGGTGTACGAGCAGTACTTC
TRBV5-6	.	.	TRBJ2-7	CASSFGSSYEQYF	TGTGCCAGCAGCTTTGGCAGTTCCTACGAGCAGTACTTC
TRBV10-1	.	.	TRBJ2-5	CASSDTLVGETQYF	TGCGCCAGCAGTGATACCCTCGTTGGTGAGACCCAGTACTTC
TRBV28	.	.	TRBJ2-7	CASSPRGHSFLAGETYEQYF	TGTGCCAGCAGTCCTCGGGGACATTCATTTCTTGCGGGAGAGACCTACGAGCAGTACTTC
TRBV19	once	.	TRBJ1-1	CASSILGDTEAFF	TGTGCCAGTAGTATCTTGGGGGACACTGAAGCTTTCTTT
TRBV13	.	TRBD2	TRBJ2-1	CASSLSGESYNEQFF	TGTGCCAGCAGCTTAAGCGGGGAGAGCTACAATGAGCAGTTCTTC
TRBV4-1	once	.	TRBJ2-2	CASSQSGAGGTGELFF	TGCGCCAGCAGCCAAAGCGGGGCAGGGGGCACCGGGGAGCTGTTTTTT
TRBV18	.	.	TRBJ2-6	CASSWDRSSGANVLTF	TGTGCCAGCTCATGGGACCGATCCTCTGGGGCCAACGTCCTGACTTTC
TRBV28	once	TRBD1	TRBJ1-2	CASSSPRTGGYGYTF	TGTGCCAGCAGTTCTCCCAGGACAGGGGGTTATGGCTACACCTTC
TRBV4-1	once	.	TRBJ2-7	CASSQGLSYEQYF	TGCGCCAGCAGCCAGGGTCTTTCCTACGAGCAGTACTTC
TRBV27	.	TRBD2	TRBJ2-7	CASRLSGRYYEQYF	TGTGCCAGCAGACTTAGCGGGAGGTACTACGAGCAGTACTTC
TRBV4-1	.	.	TRBJ1-2	CASSRGQGYTF	TGCGCCAGCAGCCGAGGGCAGGGCTACACCTTC
TRBV29-1	.	.	TRBJ2-7	CSVVQLYSYEQYF	TGCAGCGTTGTACAGTTGTACTCCTACGAGCAGTACTTC
TRBV4-1	.	.	TRBJ1-4	CASSQGGGNEKLFF	TGCGCCAGCAGCCAAGGTGGCGGAAATGAAAAACTGTTTTTT
TRBV29-1	.	.	TRBJ2-7	CSVSLRHSPLEQYF	TGCAGCGTGTCTTTGCGGCACTCCCCCTTGGAGCAGTACTTC
TRBV7-9	.	TRBD2	TRBJ2-4	CASTQTSGRGSSKNIQYF	TGTGCCAGCACCCAGACTAGCGGGAGGGGTTCGTCCAAAAACATTCAGTACTTC
TRBV28	.	TRBD1	TRBJ2-7	CASSLLDRGNEQYF	TGTGCCAGCAGTTTATTGGACAGGGGAAACGAGCAGTACTTC